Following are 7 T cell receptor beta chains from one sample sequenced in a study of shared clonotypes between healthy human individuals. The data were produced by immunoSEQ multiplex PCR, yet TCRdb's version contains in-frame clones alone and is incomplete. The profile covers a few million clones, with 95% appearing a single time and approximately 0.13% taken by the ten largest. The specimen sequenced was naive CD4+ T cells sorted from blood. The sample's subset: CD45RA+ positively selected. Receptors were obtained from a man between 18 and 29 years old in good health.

In DNA, the CDR3 is TGCAGTGCTAGAGAACAGCTTGGCTACACCTTC. It codes for CSAREQLGYTF. The rearrangement uses TRBV20-1 and TRBJ1-2; D is undetermined. CDR3 size: 11 residues. Germline CDR1 DFQATT, CDR2 SNEGSKA (reference sequence). With 0 bases removed from V and 7 bases from J, the gap between germline ends came to 6 bases.

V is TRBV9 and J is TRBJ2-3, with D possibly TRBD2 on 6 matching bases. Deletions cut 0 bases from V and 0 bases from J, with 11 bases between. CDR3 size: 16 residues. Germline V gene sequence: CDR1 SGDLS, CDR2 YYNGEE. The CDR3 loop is CASSVVGGVSTDTQYF. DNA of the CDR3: TGTGCCAGCAGCGTAGTCGGAGGGGTCAGCACAGATACGCAGTATTTT. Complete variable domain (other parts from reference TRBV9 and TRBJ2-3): DSGVTQTPKHLITATGQRVTLRCSPRSGDLSVYWYQQSLDQGLQFLIQYYNGEERAKGNILERFSAQQFPDLHSELNLSSLELGDSALYFCASSVVGGVSTDTQYFGPGTRLTVL.

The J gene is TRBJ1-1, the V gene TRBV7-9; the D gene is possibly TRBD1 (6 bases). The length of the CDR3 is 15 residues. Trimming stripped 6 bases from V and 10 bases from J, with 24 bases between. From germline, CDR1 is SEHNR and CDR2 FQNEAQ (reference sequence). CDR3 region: CASSPGASSFLGAFF. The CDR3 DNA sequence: TGTGCCAGCAGTCCAGGGGCAAGCTCCTTCCTTGGAGCTTTCTTT.

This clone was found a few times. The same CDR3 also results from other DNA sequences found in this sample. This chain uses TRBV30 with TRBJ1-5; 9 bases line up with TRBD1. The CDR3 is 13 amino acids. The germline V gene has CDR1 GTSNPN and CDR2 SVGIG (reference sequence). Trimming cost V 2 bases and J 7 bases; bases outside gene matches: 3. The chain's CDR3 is CAWSRQGDQPQHF. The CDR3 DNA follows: TGTGCCTGGAGTCGACAGGGGGACCAGCCCCAGCATTTT.

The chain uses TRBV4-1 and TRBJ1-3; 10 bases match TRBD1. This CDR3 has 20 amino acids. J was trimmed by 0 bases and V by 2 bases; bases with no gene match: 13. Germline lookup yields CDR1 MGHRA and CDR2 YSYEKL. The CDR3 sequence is CASSQPGQGTPVFSGNTIYF. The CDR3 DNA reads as TGCGCCAGCAGCCAACCGGGACAGGGGACGCCGGTATTCTCTGGAAACACCATATATTTT.

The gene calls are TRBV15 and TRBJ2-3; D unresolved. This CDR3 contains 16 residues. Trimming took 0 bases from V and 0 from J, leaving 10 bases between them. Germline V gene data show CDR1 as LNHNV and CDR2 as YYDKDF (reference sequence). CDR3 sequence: CATSRDRAASTDTQYF. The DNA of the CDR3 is TGTGCCACCAGCAGAGATAGGGCGGCTAGCACAGATACGCAGTATTTT.

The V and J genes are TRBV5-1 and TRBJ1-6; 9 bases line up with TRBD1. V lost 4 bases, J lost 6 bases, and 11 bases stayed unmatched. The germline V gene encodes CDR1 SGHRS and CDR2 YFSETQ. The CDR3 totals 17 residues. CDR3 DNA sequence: TGCGCCAGCAGCCCGGCCGGGACAGGGACAACTAATTCACCCCTCCACTTT. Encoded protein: CASSPAGTGTTNSPLHF.